This TCR beta chain was recovered during a study of shared clonotypes between healthy human individuals. Whole-study results and caveats: Sampling covered nothing but blood. Tissue TCR repertoires likely differ from those found in blood. Shared across several donors were 5% to 6% of the naive CD4 clonotypes.

As originally analysed: ImmunoSEQ gave junction-only sequences without quality scores, so filtering differed. This table comes from immunoSEQ multiplex PCR, and its TCRdb copy is limited to in-frame clones, with some not included. From that table come the V and J calls and clone size; the DNA was used to work out D and trimming. Here the sample spans some 2 million clones, roughly 95% being singletons. Remarks on this clone: The antigen is unknown.

Adult Caucasians living in Nashville, Tennessee made up all of the donors. Germline V CDR1 and CDR2: ENHRY, SYGVKD. The CDR3 consists of 13 residues. Trimming stripped 6 bases from V and 7 bases from J, with 13 bases between. This TCR derives from a man in his late teens or twenties in good health. The sequenced sample was naive CD4+ T cells sorted from blood. Subset reported: CD45RA+ positively selected. The V call is TRBV10-3, the J call TRBJ2-1, with D possibly TRBD1 on 5 matching bases. The CDR3 bases are TGTGCCATCAGAATAGAAGCAGGGAATGAGCAGTTCTTC. Translation gives CAIRIEAGNEQFF.